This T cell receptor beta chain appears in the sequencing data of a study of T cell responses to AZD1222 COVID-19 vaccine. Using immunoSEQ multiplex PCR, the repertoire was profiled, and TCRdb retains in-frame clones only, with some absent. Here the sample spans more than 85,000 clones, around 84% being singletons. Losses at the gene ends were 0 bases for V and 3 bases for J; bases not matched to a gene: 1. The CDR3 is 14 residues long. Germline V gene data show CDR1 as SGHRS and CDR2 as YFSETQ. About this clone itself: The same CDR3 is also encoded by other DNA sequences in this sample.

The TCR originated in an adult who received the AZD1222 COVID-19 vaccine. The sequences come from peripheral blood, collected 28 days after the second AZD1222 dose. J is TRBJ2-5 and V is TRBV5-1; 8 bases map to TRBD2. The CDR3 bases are TGCGCCAGCAGCTTGGAAGCGGGGGAAGAGACCCAGTACTTC. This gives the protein CASSLEAGEETQYF. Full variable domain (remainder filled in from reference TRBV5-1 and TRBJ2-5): KAGVTQTPRYLIKTRGQQVTLSCSPISGHRSVSWYQQTPGQGLQFLFEYFSETQRNKGNFPGRFSGRQFSNSRSEMNVSTLELGDSALYLCASSLEAGEETQYFGPGTRLLVL.